This TCR beta chain emerged from a study of graft-versus-host responses after intestinal transplantation. Study details: Multivisceral, liver-intestinal, or isolated intestinal transplants were performed in recipients. Study-level results: Patients who carried graft-donor T cell macrochimerism also had high graft-versus-host to host-versus-graft clonal ratios in their allografts. Early post-transplant declines in HvG were associated with peak levels of circulating GvH clones. The recipient marrow held GvH clones, and some of them showed up first in ileum or blood.

Germline V lookup: CDR1 LGHNA, CDR2 YSLEER. V was pared by 0 bases and J by 6 bases, with 12 bases between. CDR3 length equals 14 residues. For this clone: What it binds is not known.

Sequenced by immunoSEQ multiplex PCR; TCRdb stores in-frame clones only, minus some. This table has tens of thousands of clones, over 80% appearing once. The rearrangement uses TRBV4-3 and TRBJ2-7; unclear D gene. The sample here was unstimulated CD8+ T cells sorted from spleen or lymph node cells, taken before intestinal transplant. This receptor was taken from a human donor who received an intestinal transplant. The CDR3 region is CASSQDHAGSEQYF. The DNA for the CDR3 is TGCGCCAGCAGCCAAGATCACGCAGGCAGCGAGCAGTACTTC.